What follows are 24 T cell receptor beta chains derived from one specimen sequenced in a study of glioma-infiltrating T cells after dendritic cell vaccination. TCRdb keeps only in-frame clones here, not all; method: immunoSEQ multiplex PCR. The data show tens of thousands of clones, 85% seen once. As to time point: after dendritic cell vaccination, including at tumor progression/relapse. The specimen comprised blood, sampled after dendritic cell vaccination. All receptors derive from a human donor with glioblastoma.

The chain employs TRBV5-1 and TRBJ2-7; 11 bases line up with TRBD2. This CDR3 has 15 residues. V gave up 6 bases and J gave up 2 bases; unmatched junction bases: 7. Germline V gene sequence: CDR1 SGHRS, CDR2 YFSETQ. The CDR3 reads CASTSGTSGAYEQYF. The CDR3 nucleotides read TGCGCCAGCACATCCGGGACTAGCGGCGCCTACGAGCAGTACTTC.

This clone was seen only a few times. The chain has TRBV6-6 and TRBJ1-1, with D possibly TRBD1 on 5 matching bases. Trimming shortened V by 5 bases and J by 10 bases, and 14 bases separated the two germline ends. The CDR3 is made up of 12 amino acids. CDR1 is MNHNY and CDR2 is SVGAGI in the germline V gene (reference sequence). Here the CDR3 DNA reads TGTGCCAGCAGTAAATCAGGGAACGGAGCTTTCTTT. This codes for CASSKSGNGAFF.

This chain links TRBV9 with TRBJ1-6; maybe TRBD1 (5 bases). This CDR3 region has 14 residues. Per the germline V gene, CDR1 is SGDLS and CDR2 is YYNGEE. Between the trimmed V and J ends, which lost 0 bases and 10 bases, there was a span of 11 bases. The CDR3 loop reads CASSVGVGGSPLHF. In DNA, the CDR3 is TGTGCCAGCAGCGTAGGCGTTGGGGGGTCACCCCTCCACTTT.

The chain combines TRBV15 with TRBJ1-1; D is possibly TRBD1 (5 bases). This CDR3 region has 14 residues. V was pared by 0 bases and J by 3 bases, with 8 bases between. CDR1 and CDR2 from the germline V gene are LNHNV and YYDKDF (reference sequence). This CDR3 is CATSREGADTEAFF. The CDR3, as DNA: TGTGCCACCAGCAGAGAAGGGGCTGACACTGAAGCTTTCTTT.

The chain has TRBV5-1 and TRBJ2-5; the D gene is possibly TRBD2 (6 bases). The J call is doubtful: the DNA matches TRBJ2-7 better. The CDR3 consists of 15 residues. Germline loops: CDR1 SGHRS, CDR2 YFSETQ. The DNA of the CDR3 is TGCGCCAGCAGCTTGGGTGCGGGGCCGAGCTACGAGCAGTACTTC. Translating it yields CASSLGAGPSYEQYF.

The chain has TRBV27 and TRBJ1-1, with unresolved D. The germline V and J ends were trimmed by 6 bases and 2 bases, with 10 bases remaining between them. In germline, CDR1 is MNHEY, CDR2 SMNVEV (reference sequence). This CDR3 has 13 residues. Here the CDR3 reads CASSRPGNTEAFF. CDR3 DNA sequence: TGTGCCAGCAGCCGCCCAGGTAACACTGAAGCTTTCTTT.

This chain joins TRBV25-1 and TRBJ2-7; 7 nucleotides line up with TRBD1. V dropped 2 bases and J dropped 4; count of bases not matched to a gene: 11. There are 16 residues in the CDR3. Per germline, CDR1 MGHDK and CDR2 SYGVNS. CDR3 sequence: CASSEGGQNSRYEQYF. The CDR3 bases are TGTGCCAGCAGTGAAGGGGGACAGAATTCCCGGTACGAGCAGTACTTC.

The chain is built from TRBV2 and TRBJ2-5, with D possibly TRBD2 on 6 matching bases. The CDR3 runs to 17 residues. V was trimmed by 0 bases and J by 9 bases, leaving 23 bases between them. Looked up from germline, CDR1 is SNHLY and CDR2 is FYNNEI. The CDR3 region is CASSEAGRRAPVGAQYF. CDR3 in DNA: TGTGCCAGCAGTGAAGCGGGGAGGAGGGCTCCGGTGGGGGCCCAGTACTTC.

This rearrangement joins TRBV7-9 to TRBJ2-7, with D tentatively TRBD1 (6 bases). CDR1 and CDR2 (germline): SEHNR, FQNEAQ (reference sequence). This CDR3 has 17 amino acids. Trimming removed 3 bases at V and 0 bases at J, with 18 bases between. The CDR3 protein is CASSFEQGVSLSYEQYF. Here the CDR3 DNA reads TGTGCCAGCAGCTTCGAACAGGGCGTATCCCTCTCCTACGAGCAGTACTTC.

The chain carries TRBV11-2 and TRBJ1-2, with TRBD1 identical over 8 bases. Germline CDR1 and CDR2: SGHAT and FQNNGV. V trimming: 1 base; J trimming: 8 bases; junction bases outside the gene matches: 12. The CDR3 length is 16 residues. The CDR3 protein is CASSLGLFGTGNGYTF. The CDR3 DNA reads as TGTGCCAGCAGCTTAGGGCTCTTTGGGACAGGAAACGGCTACACCTTC.

The chain has TRBV4-3 and TRBJ2-3; TRBD2 is a possible D gene (5 bases). In germline, CDR1 is LGHNA, CDR2 YSLEER. V was clipped by 0 bases and J by 2 bases, with 12 bases between them. The CDR3 consists of 16 residues. The CDR3 spells CASSQEETGSTDTQYF. As DNA, the CDR3 is TGCGCCAGCAGCCAAGAGGAGACGGGGTCCACAGATACGCAGTATTTT.

The chain is built from TRBV6-1 and TRBJ1-5; weak D call: TRBD1 (5 bases). The germline gives CDR1 MNHNS, CDR2 SASEGT. This CDR3 has 14 amino acids. Trimming took off 7 bases at V and 2 bases at J, with 12 bases between the two ends. The DNA of the CDR3 is TGTGCCAGCACTTTTGACAGTGGCAATCAGCCCCAGCATTTT. Translation gives CASTFDSGNQPQHF.

The chain couples TRBV6-6 to TRBJ1-5; 7 bases match TRBD1. From germline, CDR1 is MNHNY and CDR2 SVGAGI (reference sequence). J lost 3 bases, V lost 5 bases, and 4 bases had no gene match. The CDR3 loop spans 14 amino acids. The CDR3 sequence: CASSHDRANQPQHF. The CDR3 DNA follows: TGTGCCAGCAGTCACGACAGGGCCAATCAGCCCCAGCATTTT.

The V gene is TRBV4-1, the J gene TRBJ2-1; 10 bases map to TRBD1. The V and J ends lost 1 base and 8 bases, in that order; junction bases with no gene match: 11. The CDR3 has 17 residues. The V gene's germline CDR1 is MGHRA and CDR2 YSYEKL. The CDR3 loop reads CASSQGRDRGSKYEQFF. CDR3 coding DNA: TGCGCCAGCAGCCAAGGCCGGGACAGGGGTTCTAAATATGAGCAGTTCTTC.

This clone was detected only once. This chain uses TRBV5-8 with TRBJ1-2; D is perhaps TRBD1 (6 bases). V was shortened by 4 bases and J by 5 bases, with 24 bases between the two germline ends. This CDR3 region has 17 residues. CDR1 is SGHTS, CDR2 YDEGEE, per germline. The CDR3 reads CASSPRGVSGSQYGYTF. The CDR3 DNA is TGTGCCAGCAGCCCCAGGGGAGTGTCCGGCTCCCAATATGGCTACACCTTC.

The V and J genes are TRBV4-3 and TRBJ1-5; no clear D. Trimming pared 0 bases from V and 5 bases from J, leaving 11 bases between. The CDR3 extends over 15 amino acids. Germline CDR1 reads LGHNA; CDR2 reads YSLEER. CDR3 nucleotides: TGCGCCAGCAGCCAAGAAGTACAGTCTGATCAGCCCCAGCATTTT. Translating it yields CASSQEVQSDQPQHF.

The rearrangement links TRBV7-7 to TRBJ2-2, with 9 nucleotides matching TRBD2. Per the germline V gene, CDR1 is SSHAT and CDR2 is FNYEAQ (reference sequence). The CDR3 runs 16 residues. V lost 4 bases and J lost 3; bases outside the gene matches: 6. The CDR3 loop reads CASSSPSGTYTGELFF. The CDR3 nucleotides are TGTGCCAGCAGCTCCCCTAGCGGGACTTACACCGGGGAGCTGTTTTTT.

J is TRBJ2-2 and V is TRBV5-4; D may be TRBD1 (6 bases). This CDR3 is 15 amino acids long. The V end was cut by 4 bases, the J end by 1 base, with 11 bases between. The V gene's germline CDR1 is SGHNT and CDR2 YYREEE (reference sequence). The CDR3 loop reads CASSAQQGNTGELFF. DNA for the CDR3: TGTGCCAGCAGCGCACAACAGGGGAACACCGGGGAGCTGTTTTTT.

The rearrangement uses TRBV7-9 and TRBJ2-7; 7 bases map to TRBD1. Trimming cost V 3 bases and J 2 bases; bases outside gene matches: 1. Germline values: CDR1 SEHNR, CDR2 FQNEAQ (reference sequence). The CDR3 runs to 13 residues. As DNA, the CDR3 is TGTGCCAGCAGCTTTGGACAGGCCTACGAGCAGTACTTC. This gives the protein CASSFGQAYEQYF.

The genes are TRBV6-5 and TRBJ1-2; the match to TRBD1 covers 10 bases. V shed 6 bases and J 6 bases; nucleotides not matched to a gene: 7. From germline, CDR1 is MNHEY and CDR2 SVGAGI. The CDR3 consists of 14 residues. CDR3 amino acids: CASSAGQGIHGYTF. DNA for the CDR3: TGTGCCAGCAGCGCGGGACAGGGGATCCATGGCTACACCTTC.

The chain couples TRBV1 to TRBJ2-5; the DNA was not used to check the table's D call, TRBD2. The tail of the sequence fits TRBJ2-7 better, so the J call may be wrong. TRBV1 is given as a pseudogene. The length of the CDR3 is 21 residues. CDR3 coding DNA: TGCACCAGCAGCCAAGAGTGGGTCTTGGGGACTAGCGGGGGCGCGGCCTACGAGCAGTACTTC. Its protein product is CTSSQEWVLGTSGGAAYEQYF.

V is TRBV7-2 and J is TRBJ1-5, with TRBD1 identical over 9 bases. This CDR3 contains 15 residues. The germline CDR1 and CDR2 sequences are SGHTA and FQGNSA. Trimming cost V 4 bases and J 4 bases; bases outside gene matches: 5. The CDR3 sequence: CASSSQTGGNQPQHF. In DNA form, the CDR3 reads TGTGCCAGCAGCTCCCAGACAGGGGGTAATCAGCCCCAGCATTTT.

The chain joins TRBV4-1 to TRBJ2-2; 8 bases are a match to TRBD1. The CDR3 is 13 amino acids. CDR1 and CDR2 from the germline V gene are MGHRA and YSYEKL. V lost 5 bases to trimming and J lost 14 bases; unmatched junction nucleotides: 10. The CDR3 protein is CASSYKEDRGLFF. The CDR3 DNA reads TGCGCCAGCAGCTACAAGGAAGACAGGGGACTGTTTTTT.

The chain recombines TRBV27 with TRBJ2-7; D possibly corresponds to TRBD1 (6 bases). Germline V CDR1 and CDR2: MNHEY, SMNVEV (reference sequence). Trimming took off 4 bases at V and 2 bases at J, with 12 bases between the two ends. The CDR3 runs to 14 residues. CDR3 DNA sequence: TGTGCCAGCAGTTCCCCCACAGGGCCCTACGAGCAGTACTTC. Encoded protein: CASSSPTGPYEQYF.